The T cell receptor beta chain described here comes from a study of identifying expanded T cells in peripheral blood. Clones were sequenced by immunoSEQ multiplex PCR, and TCRdb holds only the in-frame ones, with some missing. The table lists tens of thousands of clones, 70% to 90% of them singletons. Findings and caveats of the study: Clone count variance between roughly 2-week samples rose with total template count. Differentially abundant clones: approximately 1.3 between replicates, about 15 at 2 to 3 weeks, approximately 19 at four.

To note about this clone: What it recognizes is unknown.

Healthy donors had no documented immune events, such as infections, while sampled. V lost 3 bases, J lost 4 bases, and 10 bases lay in between. Germline-derived CDR1 and CDR2 are MDHEN and SYDVKM. CDR3 size: 13 residues. The J gene is TRBJ2-7, the V gene TRBV28; TRBD1 is a possible D gene (5 bases). This TCR came from a person aged 18 to 75 in good health. The material sequenced was blood. This chain's CDR3 is CASSLGQTYEQYF. The CDR3 nucleotides read TGTGCCAGCAGTTTGGGGCAAACTTACGAGCAGTACTTC. Variable domain in full (rest from reference TRBV28 and TRBJ2-7): DVKVTQSSRYLVKRTGEKVFLECVQDMDHENMFWYRQDPGLGLRLIYFSYDVKMKEKGDIPEGYSVSREKKERFSLILESASTNQTSMYLCASSLGQTYEQYFGPGTRLTVT.